These 24 T cell receptor beta chains originate from one sample sequenced in a study of blood T cell repertoires in COVID-19. Sequenced by immunoSEQ multiplex PCR; TCRdb stores in-frame clones only, minus some. The sample has approximately 300,000 clones, 85% to 90% seen once. The sequenced sample was PBMCs or T cells enriched from blood (not recorded which). These receptors all come from a woman aged 18-35 years who had recovered from COVID-19.

This chain links TRBV30 with TRBJ2-7, with D tentatively TRBD2 (6 bases). CDR3 size: 16 residues. The V and J ends lost 3 bases and 3 bases respectively, with 21 bases between them. Per the germline V gene, CDR1 is GTSNPN and CDR2 is SVGIG (reference sequence). This CDR3 is CAWSHVGGANIYEQYF. The DNA of the CDR3 is TGTGCCTGGAGCCACGTGGGGGGAGCGAATATCTACGAGCAGTACTTC.

This clone was seen once. The chain links TRBV30 to TRBJ2-7, with D possibly matching TRBD1 (5 bases). The CDR3 totals 14 residues. Trimming left V 2 bases short and J 8 bases short, with 19 bases between. Per the germline V gene, CDR1 is GTSNPN and CDR2 is SVGIG (reference sequence). CDR3 residues: CAWSRNRITTKQYF. For the CDR3, the DNA is TGTGCCTGGAGTCGTAACAGGATAACTACGAAGCAGTACTTC.

As concerns this clone: The same CDR3 also results from other DNA sequences found in this sample. The chain recombines TRBV18 with TRBJ2-5; no definite D call. Germline-derived CDR1 and CDR2 are KGHSH and LQKENI. This CDR3 is built from 12 residues. V lost 3 bases and J lost 2, with 4 bases in between. The CDR3 region is CASSPQQETQYF. CDR3 sequence (DNA): TGTGCCAGCTCACCCCAACAAGAGACCCAGTACTTC.

This sequence joins TRBV5-1 and TRBJ2-2; 13 bases are shared with TRBD2. Germline CDR1 SGHRS, CDR2 YFSETQ. J lost 5 bases, V lost 4 bases, and 11 bases had no gene match. The CDR3 is made up of 18 amino acids. CDR3 amino acids: CASSLEVTSGRGTGELFF. For the CDR3, the DNA is TGCGCCAGCAGCCTGGAGGTTACTAGCGGGAGGGGAACCGGGGAGCTGTTTTTT.

The V call is TRBV6-5, the J call TRBJ2-1; 9 nucleotides line up with TRBD2. Germline V gene sequence: CDR1 MNHEY, CDR2 SVGAGI. With V trimmed by 6 bases and J by 4 bases, 4 bases remained unmatched. This CDR3 is built from 14 residues. The CDR3 DNA sequence: TGTGCCAGCAGAGGACTAGCGCTATACAATGAGCAGTTCTTC. This sequence encodes CASRGLALYNEQFF.

The V call is TRBV19, the J call TRBJ2-6, with D unclear. This CDR3 is built from 15 residues. V shed 3 bases and J shed 5 bases, with 11 bases lying between them. Germline CDR1 reads LNHDA; CDR2 reads SQIVND (reference sequence). CDR3 nucleotides: TGTGCCAGTAGTATGTCCAGTCGCCGGGCCAACGTCCTGACTTTC. Its protein product is CASSMSSRRANVLTF.

The J gene is TRBJ2-6, the V gene TRBV29-1, with 11 nucleotides matching TRBD1. The CDR3 sequence is 15 residues long. CDR1 SQVTM and CDR2 ANQGSEA come from the germline V gene. V trimming: 6 bases; J trimming: 1 base; junction bases outside the gene matches: 2. CDR3 in amino acids: CSVGTGGSGANVLTF. CDR3 DNA sequence: TGCAGCGTGGGGACAGGGGGATCTGGGGCCAACGTCCTGACTTTC.

This CDR3 reads CASSETPGTGYNEQFF. CDR3 bases: TGTGCCAGCAGTGAAACCCCCGGGACAGGTTACAATGAGCAGTTCTTC. The rearrangement links TRBV6-1 to TRBJ2-1; 8 bases are a match to TRBD1. V shed 2 bases and J 4 bases; nucleotides not matched to a gene: 7. Germline V lookup: CDR1 MNHNS, CDR2 SASEGT. The CDR3 totals 16 residues.

The chain carries TRBV3-1 (or the pseudogene TRBV3-2) and TRBJ1-1; unclear D gene. CDR3 size: 14 residues. Trimming removed 3 bases from V and 2 bases from J, with 10 bases in between. Germline values: CDR1 LGHDT, CDR2 YNNKEL (reference sequence). The CDR3 protein is CASSHSVDNTEAFF. The CDR3 DNA is TGTGCCAGCAGCCATTCCGTAGATAACACTGAAGCTTTCTTT.

The chain recombines TRBV9 with TRBJ1-1; D not resolved. V lost 0 bases, J lost 4 bases, and 13 bases lay in between. Per the germline V gene, CDR1 is SGDLS and CDR2 is YYNGEE. The CDR3 is made up of 15 amino acids. The CDR3 DNA is TGTGCCAGCAGCGTAGATTTACACAGACCCACTGAAGCTTTCTTT. It is translated as CASSVDLHRPTEAFF.

The gene calls are TRBV3-1 (or the pseudogene TRBV3-2) and TRBJ1-1, with a tentative D call TRBD1 (6 bases). CDR1 LGHDT and CDR2 YNNKEL come from the germline V gene (reference sequence). V dropped 5 bases and J dropped 1 base, with 14 bases sitting between them. The CDR3 is made up of 15 amino acids. CDR3 coding DNA: TGTGCCAGCAGCACCTTAGGGGGGGAGAACACTGAAGCTTTCTTT. This sequence encodes CASSTLGGENTEAFF.

The chain has TRBV19 and TRBJ1-1, with D possibly being TRBD1 (6 bases). Looked up from germline, CDR1 is LNHDA and CDR2 is SQIVND (reference sequence). The V gene lost 4 bases and the J gene lost 2 bases, with 11 bases spanning the gap. This CDR3 contains 14 residues. The DNA for the CDR3 is TGTGCCAGTAGTAGCTCGGACAGCAACACTGAAGCTTTCTTT. Residues: CASSSSDSNTEAFF.

V gene TRBV5-1 combines with J gene TRBJ2-7, with D unclear. Germline V CDR1 and CDR2: SGHRS, YFSETQ. This CDR3 region has 13 residues. The V gene lost 0 bases and the J gene lost 0 bases, with 4 bases spanning the gap. CDR3 sequence: CASSLGASYEQYF. The CDR3 region has the DNA TGCGCCAGCAGCTTGGGGGCCTCCTACGAGCAGTACTTC.

V gene TRBV19 combines with J gene TRBJ2-7; TRBD1 is a possible D gene (6 bases). Between the trimmed V and J ends, which lost 3 bases and 4 bases, there was a span of 16 bases. This CDR3 has 15 residues. CDR1 and CDR2 (germline): LNHDA, SQIVND (reference sequence). This CDR3 reads CASSMFQQGEYEQYF. The CDR3 DNA sequence: TGTGCCAGTAGTATGTTCCAACAGGGTGAATACGAGCAGTACTTC.

J is TRBJ2-2 and V is TRBV7-9, with 7 bases matching TRBD1. This CDR3 contains 16 residues. The germline V gene has CDR1 SEHNR and CDR2 FQNEAQ (reference sequence). V trimming: 5 bases; J trimming: 2 bases; junction bases outside the gene matches: 8. The DNA for the CDR3 is TGTGCCAGCAGCCCCCGACAGGGTAAAAACACCGGGGAGCTGTTTTTT. This encodes CASSPRQGKNTGELFF.

This clone was seen a few times. The chain has TRBV6-6 and TRBJ2-7; 7 bases are shared with TRBD1. The CDR3 totals 11 residues. CDR1 is MNHNY and CDR2 is SVGAGI in the germline V gene (reference sequence). Germline trimming cut 10 bases from V and 2 bases from J; bases unmatched to any gene: 2. The CDR3 DNA is TGTGCCACCGGGACAGCCTACGAGCAGTACTTC. Amino acid sequence: CATGTAYEQYF.

CDR3 bases: TGCGCCAGCAGCTTGGCCCTTGACAGGGAAAACACTGAAGCTTTCTTT. Translating it yields CASSLALDRENTEAFF. V is TRBV5-1 and J is TRBJ1-1; 7 positions agree with TRBD1. The germline V gene has CDR1 SGHRS and CDR2 YFSETQ. The V segment lost 0 bases and the J segment 2 bases; nucleotides outside the gene matches: 7. This CDR3 comprises 16 residues.

V usage is TRBV7-3 and J usage is TRBJ1-2, with D possibly matching TRBD1 (6 bases). V gave up 2 bases and J gave up 8 bases, with 12 bases separating them. This CDR3 contains 13 residues. Germline CDR1 is SGHTA and CDR2 is FQGTGA. Written as DNA, the CDR3 is TGTGCCAGCAGCTTAGGGGGGGCTCAAGGCTACACCTTC. Amino acids: CASSLGGAQGYTF.

The gene calls are TRBV7-2 and TRBJ1-6; no firm D call. This CDR3 is built from 15 residues. Germline values: CDR1 SGHTA, CDR2 FQGNSA. Trimming pared 5 bases from V and 4 bases from J, leaving 12 bases between. The CDR3 DNA is TGTGCCAGCAGCCCCATTGGACTGTATAATTCACCCCTCCACTTT. This translates into CASSPIGLYNSPLHF. The variable domain in full, completed from reference TRBV7-2 and TRBJ1-6, reads GAGVSQSPSNKVTEKGKDVELRCDPISGHTALYWYRQSLGQGLEFLIYFQGNSAPDKSGLPSDRFSAERTGGSVSTLTIQRTQQEDSAVYLCASSPIGLYNSPLHFGNGTRLTVT.

DNA of the CDR3: TGTGCCTGGAGCCTCACTACCCAAGAGACCCAGTACTTC. Translated, it gives CAWSLTTQETQYF. The gene calls are TRBV30 and TRBJ2-5; D unresolved. Germline V gives CDR1 GTSNPN, CDR2 SVGIG (reference sequence). This CDR3 contains 13 residues. Trimming took 3 bases from V and 1 from J, leaving 9 bases between them.

The V call is TRBV18, the J call TRBJ1-3; D gene unclear. The V end was cut by 1 base, the J end by 0 bases, with 4 bases between. Germline values: CDR1 KGHSH, CDR2 LQKENI. This CDR3 spans 14 amino acids. The CDR3 nucleotides are TGTGCCAGCTCACCACAGAGCTCTGGAAACACCATATATTTT. It specifies CASSPQSSGNTIYF.

This clone has just one count. The V and J genes are TRBV5-1 and TRBJ1-2; D gene ambiguous. Trimming left V 0 bases short and J 6 bases short, with 9 bases between. The CDR3 sequence is 13 residues long. Germline CDR1 and CDR2: SGHRS and YFSETQ. The CDR3 loop reads CASSLVPGDGYTF. The CDR3 DNA reads as TGCGCCAGCAGCTTGGTACCCGGGGATGGCTACACCTTC.

The chain combines TRBV12-5 with TRBJ1-1; a weak D match, TRBD1 (6 bases). V lost 6 bases and J 2 bases, leaving 13 bases between the germline ends. CDR3 length: 14 amino acids. Germline CDR1 reads LGHNT; CDR2 reads FRNRAP. DNA for the CDR3: TGTGCTAGTGGAACAGGGAAGGTAAACACTGAAGCTTTCTTT. Its translation: CASGTGKVNTEAFF.

The rearrangement joins TRBV4-1 to TRBJ2-6, with 8 bases lining up with TRBD1. Germline V CDR1 and CDR2: MGHRA, YSYEKL. The length of the CDR3 is 16 residues. Losses at the gene ends were 4 bases for V and 5 bases for J; bases not matched to a gene: 7. The chain's CDR3 is CASSRTGNERANVLTF. DNA of the CDR3: TGCGCCAGCAGCCGGACAGGGAATGAAAGGGCCAACGTCCTGACTTTC.